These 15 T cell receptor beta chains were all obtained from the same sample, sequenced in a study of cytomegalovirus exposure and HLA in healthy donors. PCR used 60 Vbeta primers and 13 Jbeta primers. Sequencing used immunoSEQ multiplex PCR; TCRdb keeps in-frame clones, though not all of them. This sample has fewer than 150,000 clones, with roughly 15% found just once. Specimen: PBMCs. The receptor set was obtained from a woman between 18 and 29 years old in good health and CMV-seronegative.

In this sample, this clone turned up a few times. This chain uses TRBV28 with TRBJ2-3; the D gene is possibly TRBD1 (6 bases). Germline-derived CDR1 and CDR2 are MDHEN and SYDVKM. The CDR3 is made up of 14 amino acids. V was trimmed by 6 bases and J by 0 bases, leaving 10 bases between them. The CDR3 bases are TGTGCCAGCAGGCCCCAGGGGAGCACAGATACGCAGTATTTT. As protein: CASRPQGSTDTQYF.

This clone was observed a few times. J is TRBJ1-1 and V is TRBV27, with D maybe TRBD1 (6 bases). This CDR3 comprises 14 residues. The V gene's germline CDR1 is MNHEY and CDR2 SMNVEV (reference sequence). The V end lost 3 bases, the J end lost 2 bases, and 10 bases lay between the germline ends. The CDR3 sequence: CASSLARGNTEAFF. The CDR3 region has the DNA TGTGCCAGCAGTTTGGCCAGGGGAAACACTGAAGCTTTCTTT.

CDR3 sequence: CASSPNWGGNIQYF. CDR3 nucleotide sequence: TGTGCCAGCAGCCCAAACTGGGGGGGGAACATTCAGTACTTC. The chain carries TRBV11-2 and TRBJ2-4, with TRBD2 identical over 7 bases. V dropped 5 bases and J dropped 7; count of bases not matched to a gene: 8. The CDR3 is 14 residues long. Germline CDR1 reads SGHAT; CDR2 reads FQNNGV.

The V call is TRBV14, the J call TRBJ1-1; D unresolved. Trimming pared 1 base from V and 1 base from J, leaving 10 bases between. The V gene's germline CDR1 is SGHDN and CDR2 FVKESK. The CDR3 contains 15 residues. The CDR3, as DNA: TGTGCCAGCAGCCAAGTGCCCAGGCGGAACACTGAAGCTTTCTTT. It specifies CASSQVPRRNTEAFF.

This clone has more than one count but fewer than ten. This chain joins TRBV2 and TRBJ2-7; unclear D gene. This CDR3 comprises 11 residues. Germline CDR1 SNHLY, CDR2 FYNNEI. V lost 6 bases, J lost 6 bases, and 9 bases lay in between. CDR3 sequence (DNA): TGTGCCAGCAGATACACCTCCGAGCAGTACTTC. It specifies CASRYTSEQYF.

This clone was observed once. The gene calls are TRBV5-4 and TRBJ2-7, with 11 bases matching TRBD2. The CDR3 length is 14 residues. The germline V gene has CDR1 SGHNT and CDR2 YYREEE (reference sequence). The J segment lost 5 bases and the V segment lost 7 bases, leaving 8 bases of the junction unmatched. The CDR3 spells CASSGTSGGDEQYF. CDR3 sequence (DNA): TGTGCCAGCTCAGGGACTAGCGGTGGGGACGAGCAGTACTTC.

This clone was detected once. The CDR3 region has the DNA TGTGCCAGCAGCTTTAGGACAGGGACGTTCTTC. This sequence encodes CASSFRTGTFF. The gene calls are TRBV11-2 and TRBJ2-1; 8 bases are shared with TRBD1. The germline V gene encodes CDR1 SGHAT and CDR2 FQNNGV. Trimming took 3 bases from V and 15 from J; bases not matched to a gene: 4. The CDR3 consists of 11 residues.

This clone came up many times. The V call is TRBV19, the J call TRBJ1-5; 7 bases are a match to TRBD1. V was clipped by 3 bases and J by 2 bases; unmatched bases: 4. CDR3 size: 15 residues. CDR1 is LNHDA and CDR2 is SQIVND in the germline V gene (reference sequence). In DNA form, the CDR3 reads TGTGCCAGTAGTATTGGAGGGGGCGGCAATCAGCCCCAGCATTTT. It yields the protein CASSIGGGGNQPQHF. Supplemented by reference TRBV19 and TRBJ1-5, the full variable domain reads DGGITQSPKYLFRKEGQNVTLSCEQNLNHDAMYWYRQDPGQGLRLIYYSQIVNDFQKGDIAEGYSVSREKKESFPLTVTSAQKNPTAFYLCASSIGGGGNQPQHFGDGTRLSIL.

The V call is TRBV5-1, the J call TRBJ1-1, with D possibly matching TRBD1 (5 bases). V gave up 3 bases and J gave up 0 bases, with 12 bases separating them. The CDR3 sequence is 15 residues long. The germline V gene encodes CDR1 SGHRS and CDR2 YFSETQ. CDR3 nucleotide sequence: TGCGCCAGCAGCTACCATCGGGGGGTGAACACTGAAGCTTTCTTT. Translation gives CASSYHRGVNTEAFF.

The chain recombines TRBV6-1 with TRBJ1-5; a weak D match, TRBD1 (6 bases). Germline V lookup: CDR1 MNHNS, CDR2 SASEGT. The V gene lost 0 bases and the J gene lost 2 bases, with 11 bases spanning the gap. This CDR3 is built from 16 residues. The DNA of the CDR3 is TGTGCCAGCAGTGAAGCGGGGGCTCGACGCAATCAGCCCCAGCATTTT. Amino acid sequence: CASSEAGARRNQPQHF.

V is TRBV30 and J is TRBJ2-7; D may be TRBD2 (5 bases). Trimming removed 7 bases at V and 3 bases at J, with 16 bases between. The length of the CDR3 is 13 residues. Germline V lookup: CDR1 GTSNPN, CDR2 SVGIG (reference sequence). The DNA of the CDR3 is TGTGCCTACTGGAGGCCAGGAGGCTACGAGCAGTACTTC. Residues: CAYWRPGGYEQYF.

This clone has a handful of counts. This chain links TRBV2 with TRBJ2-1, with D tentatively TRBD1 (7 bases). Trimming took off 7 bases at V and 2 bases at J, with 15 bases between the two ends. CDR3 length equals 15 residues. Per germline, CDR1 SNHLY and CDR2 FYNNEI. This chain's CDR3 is CASTEEGAAYNEQFF. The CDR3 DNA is TGTGCCAGCACCGAGGAGGGGGCCGCCTACAATGAGCAGTTCTTC.

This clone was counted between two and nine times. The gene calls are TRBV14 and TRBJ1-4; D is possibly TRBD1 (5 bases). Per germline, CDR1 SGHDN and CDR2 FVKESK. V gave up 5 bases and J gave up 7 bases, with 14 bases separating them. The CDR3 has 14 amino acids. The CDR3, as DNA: TGTGCCAGCAGCTTTCAGGGTACCGGTGAAAAACTGTTTTTT. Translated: CASSFQGTGEKLFF.

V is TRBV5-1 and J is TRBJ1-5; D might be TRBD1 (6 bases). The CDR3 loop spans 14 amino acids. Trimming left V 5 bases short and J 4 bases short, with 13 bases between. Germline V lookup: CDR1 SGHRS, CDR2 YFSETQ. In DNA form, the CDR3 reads TGCGCCAGCAGGCCAGGGGCCTCAAATCAGCCCCAGCATTTT. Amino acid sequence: CASRPGASNQPQHF.

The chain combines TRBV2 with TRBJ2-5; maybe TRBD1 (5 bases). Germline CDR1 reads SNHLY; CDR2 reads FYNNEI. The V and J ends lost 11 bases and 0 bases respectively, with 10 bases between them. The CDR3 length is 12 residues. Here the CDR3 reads CALDSNQETQYF. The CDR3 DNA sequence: TGTGCCCTCGACAGCAACCAAGAGACCCAGTACTTC.